This T cell receptor beta chain was documented in a study of CD8+CD57+ T cells in acquired aplastic anemia. About the study: Sorted CD4+ and CD8+ cells gave an average of around 3.3 ug of DNA. Notes on the study in general: In common between the patients and the controls were around 30 CD8+ CDR3 sequences.

TCR beta VDJ and CDR3 were profiled, and genomic DNA was the template. One entry per CDR3 protein results from TCRdb running MiXCR on the reads. The sample lists about 180,000 distinct CDR3 sequences; 45% to 60% were seen once. The CDR3 length is 15 residues. The V gene lost 1 base and the J gene lost 7 bases, with 16 bases spanning the gap. Germline V gene sequence: CDR1 SGHTA, CDR2 FQGNSA. This clonotype was observed many times. The antigen remains undetermined. Patients picked for sequencing had shown CD8+CD57+ cell expansion detected by flow cytometry. Among the patients, all had severe acquired aplastic anemia. Blood sampling was performed on the patients, and none of them had received therapy by then.

The chain couples TRBV7-2 to TRBJ2-5; maybe TRBD1 (6 bases). Sequenced sample: sorted CD4+, CD8+, or CD8+CD57+ T cells (not recorded which) from PBMCs. The sequence came from a human donor with aplastic anemia. The CDR3 is CASSLETGIIGTQYF. In DNA, the CDR3 is TGTGCCAGCAGCTTAGAAACAGGGATTATCGGGACCCAGTACTTC.